This entry lists 6 T cell receptor beta chains sequenced from one sample in a study of blood T cells in healthy people across ages. Using a J-beta primer mix together with a sample-barcoded 5' primer, a second PCR was run for roughly 6 to 12 cycles. TCRdb ran MiXCR on the 5' RACE reads and lists one entry per CDR3 protein. Of under 1,000,000 distinct CDR3 sequences detected, about half appear once; the ten largest clones hold 15% to 20%. Sample: blood. The receptors derive from a man aged 80 or over in good health.

This chain links TRBV7-3 with TRBJ2-3; 10 bases agree with TRBD1. This CDR3 contains 15 residues. Unmatched junction bases numbered 8, after V lost 5 bases and J lost 6 bases. Germline lookup yields CDR1 SGHTA and CDR2 FQGTGA. DNA of the CDR3: TGTGCCAGCAGCACCTCCGGGACAGGGGTGGATACGCAGTATTTT. Translation gives CASSTSGTGVDTQYF.

This clonotype occurred a few times. CDR3 sequence: CASSTASQRNSDTQYF. As DNA, the CDR3 is TGCGCCAGTAGTACAGCCTCCCAGCGAAATTCAGATACGCAGTATTTT. V usage is TRBV5-1 and J usage is TRBJ2-3; D not resolved. Looked up from germline, CDR1 is SGHRS and CDR2 is YFSETQ. The CDR3 is made up of 16 amino acids. The V and J ends lost 8 bases and 4 bases respectively, with 23 bases between them. The variable domain in full, completed from reference TRBV5-1 and TRBJ2-3, reads KAGVTQTPRYLIKTRGQQVTLSCSPISGHRSVSWYQQTPGQGLQFLFEYFSETQRNKGNFPGRFSGRQFSNSRSEMNVSTLELGDSALYLCASSTASQRNSDTQYFGPGTRLTVL.

V is TRBV10-3 and J is TRBJ1-1; possible D gene TRBD1, 5 bases. Deletions cut 7 bases from V and 1 base from J, with 13 bases between. Germline lookup yields CDR1 ENHRY and CDR2 SYGVKD. The CDR3 runs to 14 residues. Written as DNA, the CDR3 is TGTGCCATCAATACGGGGCGCGGGAACACTGAAGCTTTCTTT. Its protein product is CAINTGRGNTEAFF.

This clonotype has more than one count but fewer than ten. The chain combines TRBV18 with TRBJ2-2; TRBD2 matches 11 bases. Per the germline V gene, CDR1 is KGHSH and CDR2 is LQKENI. The CDR3 extends over 16 amino acids. J lost 7 bases, V lost 4 bases, and 8 bases had no gene match. The CDR3 sequence is CASSLQLAGGVGELFF. For the CDR3, the DNA is TGTGCCAGCTCACTACAGCTAGCGGGAGGAGTCGGGGAGCTGTTTTTT.

This clonotype was seen only a few times. Being one base from a much bigger clone, this may be a read error. The chain links TRBV5-5 to TRBJ2-5, with D tentatively TRBD1 or TRBD2 (6 bases each). This CDR3 contains 14 residues. V was cut by 1 base and J by 11 bases, with 18 bases left in between. Germline CDR1 and CDR2: SGHKS and YYEKEE (reference sequence). CDR3 sequence (DNA): TGTGCCAGCAGCTTGAATTACGGGGGCAATGAGCAGTACTTC. This encodes CASSLNYGGNEQYF.

The chain is built from TRBV12-3 or TRBV12-4 and TRBJ2-2; D is possibly TRBD2 (6 bases). The CDR3 has 15 amino acids. Trimming shortened V by 5 bases and J by 5 bases, and 15 bases separated the two germline ends. In nucleotides, the CDR3 is TGTGCCAGCAGTGCCGGGACTGGGAGGACCGGGGAGCTGTTTTTT. This gives the protein CASSAGTGRTGELFF.